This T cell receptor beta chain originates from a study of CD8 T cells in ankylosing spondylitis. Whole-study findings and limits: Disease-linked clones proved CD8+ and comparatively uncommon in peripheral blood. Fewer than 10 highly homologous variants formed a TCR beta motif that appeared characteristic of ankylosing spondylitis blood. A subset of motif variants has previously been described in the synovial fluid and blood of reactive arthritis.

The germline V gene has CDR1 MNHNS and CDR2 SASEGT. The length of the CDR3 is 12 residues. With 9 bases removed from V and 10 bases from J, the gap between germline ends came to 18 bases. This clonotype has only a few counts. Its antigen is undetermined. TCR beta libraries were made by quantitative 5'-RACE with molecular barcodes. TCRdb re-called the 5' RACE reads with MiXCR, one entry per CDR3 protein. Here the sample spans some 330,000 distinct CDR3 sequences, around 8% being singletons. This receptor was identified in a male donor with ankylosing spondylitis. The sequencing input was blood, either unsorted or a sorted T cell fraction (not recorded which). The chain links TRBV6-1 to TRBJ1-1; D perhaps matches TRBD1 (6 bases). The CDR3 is CASSEQGLGAFF. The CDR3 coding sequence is TGTGCCAGTTCGGAGCAGGGGTTGGGAGCTTTCTTT.